The rows below give T cell receptor beta chains drawn from one sample of a study of blood T cell repertoires in COVID-19. Repertoires were generated with immunoSEQ multiplex PCR, while TCRdb's copy carries only in-frame clones and drops some. The sample yields under 250,000 clones, roughly 88% seen once. The sample comprised peripheral blood. The source of these receptors is a man aged 80 or over with acute or convalescent COVID-19. Both conserved end residues are part of each CDR3. The D gene is left open where the match is weak.

TRBV24-1	NA	TRBJ2-2	CATSDPGWTGELFF
TRBV19	NA	TRBJ1-1	CASSIRGRGARTEAFF
TRBV6-5	NA	TRBJ1-5	CASSRGNNNQPQHF
TRBV6-2/TRBV6-3	TRBD2	TRBJ2-1	CASSSLGLAASYNEQFF
TRBV9	TRBD2	TRBJ2-1	CASSVSGSSYEQFF
TRBV7-2	NA	TRBJ1-2	CASSLKGDPYGYTF
TRBV15	NA	TRBJ1-2	CATSRAQWYTF
TRBV10-3	TRBD1	TRBJ2-3	CAISVSRTGSGDTQYF
TRBV5-1	TRBD1	TRBJ2-7	CASSSNRGYEQYF
TRBV5-1	NA	TRBJ1-1	CASSSEVNTEAFF
TRBV11-2	TRBD1	TRBJ2-2	CASIQTGGTGELFF
TRBV9	NA	TRBJ2-1	CASSVVGALRNGQFF
TRBV23-1	TRBD1	TRBJ1-5	CASSRTTGALPNQPQHF
TRBV6-5	TRBD1	TRBJ2-2	CASISDRANTGELFF
TRBV15	TRBD2	TRBJ2-1	CATSRDQASGLNEQFF
TRBV5-1	NA	TRBJ1-2	CASSSLPRANYGYTF
TRBV9	TRBD2	TRBJ2-1	CASSVVPASGGVGARNEQFF
TRBV3-1/TRBV3-2	NA	TRBJ2-7	CASSQGRGSTYEQYF
TRBV5-1	NA	TRBJ2-2	CASSFTGFTGELFF
TRBV6-1	NA	TRBJ1-5	CASSEVSYSNQPQHF
TRBV7-2	TRBD2	TRBJ2-1	CASSLPPRDYKFF
TRBV5-6	NA	TRBJ2-7	CASSFDRSRHEQYF
TRBV5-1	NA	TRBJ1-3	CASSLRTGSGNTIYF
TRBV9	NA	TRBJ1-1	CASSPSQGSATEAFF
TRBV9	NA	TRBJ2-5	CASSVVLGSETQETQYF
TRBV27	TRBD1	TRBJ2-1	CASSPGTGGSYNEQFF
TRBV9	NA	TRBJ1-3	CASSAHPVLVSGNTIYF
TRBV5-4	TRBD2	TRBJ2-7	CASSPGTSGATYEQYF
TRBV6-1	TRBD1	TRBJ1-6	CASSDRGQSPLHF
TRBV2	NA	TRBJ2-2	CASRITDTGELFF
TRBV6-6	NA	TRBJ1-2	CASSAGIGYGYTF
TRBV5-1	NA	TRBJ2-2	CASSSPVGVGTGELFF
TRBV11-3	NA	TRBJ2-7	CASSSTPGDGEQYF
TRBV6-2/TRBV6-3	NA	TRBJ2-2	CASSLTVPGELFF
TRBV11-2	TRBD1	TRBJ1-5	CASSLGQPDQPQHF
TRBV6-5	NA	TRBJ1-1	CASRLTAPYTEAFF
TRBV7-9	TRBD2	TRBJ2-5	CASSPRTSGGTETQYF
TRBV14	NA	TRBJ2-3	CASSQIAASTDTQYF
TRBV11-2	NA	TRBJ2-3	CASSPFTDTQYF
TRBV5-4	TRBD1	TRBJ1-4	CASSFDRGAREKLFF
TRBV27	NA	TRBJ2-3	CASSLTGSPSDTQYF
TRBV5-3	TRBD2	TRBJ2-1	CARSSLLAGNNNEQFF
TRBV6-5	TRBD1	TRBJ1-4	CASSLNRGSNEKLFF
TRBV6-5	NA	TRBJ2-2	CASSSLVINTGELFF
TRBV5-1	NA	TRBJ1-5	CASSLWGGGNQPQHF
TRBV6-2/TRBV6-3	NA	TRBJ1-3	CASSSAGGVSGNTIYF
TRBV5-4	TRBD1	TRBJ2-7	CASSLDRAEQYF
TRBV19	TRBD1	TRBJ1-2	CASRRQGAGYGYTF
TRBV5-1	NA	TRBJ2-7	CASSSGATGMGEQYF
TRBV21-1	NA	TRBJ2-1	CARQGSYNEQFF
TRBV6-1	NA	TRBJ1-2	CASSGTLLTGIDYGYTF
TRBV4-3	NA	TRBJ1-5	CASSHDTSNQPQHF
TRBV6-2/TRBV6-3	TRBD2	TRBJ2-3	CASSPGLAGGLDTQYF
TRBV28	NA	TRBJ1-2	CASSSMDYGYTF
TRBV5-4	TRBD2	TRBJ2-5	CASSSGGGWETQYF
TRBV6-5	TRBD1	TRBJ2-2	CASSFTTGSGGELFF
TRBV6-2/TRBV6-3	TRBD1	TRBJ1-2	CASSYRDSPYGYTF
TRBV5-1	NA	TRBJ1-4	CASTPGPEHEKLFF
TRBV19	TRBD2	TRBJ2-7	CASSPSGSLNEQYF
TRBV18	TRBD1	TRBJ2-3	CASSITGTGGTDTQYF